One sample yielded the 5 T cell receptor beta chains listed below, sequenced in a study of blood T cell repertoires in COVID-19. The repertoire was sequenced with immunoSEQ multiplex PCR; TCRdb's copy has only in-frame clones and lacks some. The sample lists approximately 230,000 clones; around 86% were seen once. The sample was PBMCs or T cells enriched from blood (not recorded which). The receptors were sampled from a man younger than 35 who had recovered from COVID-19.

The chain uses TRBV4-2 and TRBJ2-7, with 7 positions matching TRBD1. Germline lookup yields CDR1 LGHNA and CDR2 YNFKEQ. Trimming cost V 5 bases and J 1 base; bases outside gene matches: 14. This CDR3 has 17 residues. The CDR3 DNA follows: TGTGCCAGCAGCTCCCCGACAGGGCGGTTTTTGTCCTACGAGCAGTACTTC. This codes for CASSSPTGRFLSYEQYF.

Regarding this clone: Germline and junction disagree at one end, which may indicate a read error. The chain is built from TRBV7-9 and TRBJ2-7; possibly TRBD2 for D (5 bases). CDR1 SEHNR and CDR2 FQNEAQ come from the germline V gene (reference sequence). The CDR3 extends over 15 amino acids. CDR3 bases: TGTGCCAGCAGCCCTAGTGAGTCTAGCTCCCACGAGCAGTACTTC. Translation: CASSPSESSSHEQYF.

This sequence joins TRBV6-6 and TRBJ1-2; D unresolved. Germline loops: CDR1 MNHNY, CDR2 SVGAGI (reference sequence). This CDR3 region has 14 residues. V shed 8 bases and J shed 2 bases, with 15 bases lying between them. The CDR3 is CASGSPGRNYGYTF. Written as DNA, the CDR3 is TGTGCCAGCGGGTCCCCGGGGAGAAACTATGGCTACACCTTC.

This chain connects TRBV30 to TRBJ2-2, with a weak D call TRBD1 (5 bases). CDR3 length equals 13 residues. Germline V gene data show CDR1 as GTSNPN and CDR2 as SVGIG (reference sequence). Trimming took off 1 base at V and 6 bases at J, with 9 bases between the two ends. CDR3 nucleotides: TGTGCCTGGAGTGGCCAGGGCGCCGGGGAGCTGTTTTTT. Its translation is CAWSGQGAGELFF.

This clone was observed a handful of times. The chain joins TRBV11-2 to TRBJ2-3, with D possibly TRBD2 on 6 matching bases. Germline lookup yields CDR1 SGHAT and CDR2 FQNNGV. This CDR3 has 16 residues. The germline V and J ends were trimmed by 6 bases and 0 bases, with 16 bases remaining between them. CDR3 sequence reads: CASSGASAYSTDTQYF. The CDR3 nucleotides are TGTGCCAGCAGTGGGGCTAGCGCTTATAGCACAGATACGCAGTATTTT. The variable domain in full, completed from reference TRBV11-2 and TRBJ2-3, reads EAGVAQSPRYKIIEKRQSVAFWCNPISGHATLYWYQQILGQGPKLLIQFQNNGVVDDSQLPKDRFSAERLKGVDSTLKIQPAKLEDSAVYLCASSGASAYSTDTQYFGPGTRLTVL.